The 8 T cell receptor beta chains presented below share a single source sample, sequenced in a study of shared T cell receptors in the human thymus. Sequenced by immunoSEQ multiplex PCR; TCRdb stores in-frame clones only, minus some. The repertoire holds about 660,000 clones, with approximately 87% as singletons. These data also formed part of another study, on human thymus T cells.

The sample was thymocytes. The receptors derive from a boy in the first two years of life with a congenital heart defect.

The CDR3 DNA reads TGTGCCAGCAGCCCCCCGGGACTAGCCTCCACAGATACGCAGTATTTT. Translating gives CASSPPGLASTDTQYF. V gene TRBV27 combines with J gene TRBJ2-3; 9 nucleotides align to TRBD2. The CDR3 sequence is 16 residues long. Germline loops: CDR1 MNHEY, CDR2 SMNVEV (reference sequence). Losses at the gene ends were 6 bases for V and 2 bases for J; bases not matched to a gene: 9.

A single count supports this clone. The V call is TRBV27, the J call TRBJ2-6; TRBD2 is a possible D gene (6 bases). CDR3 length: 19 residues. CDR1 is MNHEY and CDR2 is SMNVEV in the germline V gene (reference sequence). Trimming pared 8 bases from V and 0 bases from J, leaving 23 bases between. The chain's CDR3 is CASSPSSGPSSSGANVLTF. The CDR3 DNA follows: TGTGCCAGCTCCCCCAGTAGCGGCCCCTCCAGCTCTGGGGCCAACGTCCTGACTTTC. Full variable domain (rest looked up from reference TRBV27 and TRBJ2-6): EAQVTQNPRYLITVTGKKLTVTCSQNMNHEYMSWYRQDPGLGLRQIYYSMNVEVTDKGDVPEGYKVSRKEKRNFPLILESPSPNQTSLYFCASSPSSGPSSSGANVLTFGAGSRLTVL.

The J gene is TRBJ1-3, the V gene TRBV29-1; no reliable D call. The germline V gene encodes CDR1 SQVTM and CDR2 ANQGSEA. This CDR3 spans 16 amino acids. Trimming stripped 0 bases from V and 0 bases from J, with 12 bases between. CDR3 sequence reads: CSVEDPQASSGNTIYF. In DNA form, the CDR3 reads TGCAGCGTTGAAGATCCGCAGGCGAGCTCTGGAAACACCATATATTTT.

The gene calls are TRBV5-4 and TRBJ1-1; possible D gene TRBD1, 5 bases. V was clipped by 0 bases and J by 10 bases, with 19 bases between them. Germline V gene lookup returns CDR1 SGHNT and CDR2 YYREEE (reference sequence). The CDR3 runs to 15 residues. The CDR3 spells CASSLGARAPGGAFF. The DNA for the CDR3 is TGTGCCAGCAGCTTGGGTGCCAGGGCCCCCGGTGGAGCTTTCTTT.

The V and J genes are TRBV6-6 and TRBJ1-2; TRBD1 is a possible D gene (6 bases). CDR1 and CDR2 (germline): MNHNY, SVGAGI (reference sequence). The CDR3 covers 13 residues. Deletions cut 10 bases from V and 4 bases from J, with 16 bases between. The CDR3 spells CAKSTGFGYGYTF. CDR3 bases: TGTGCCAAATCCACAGGGTTCGGCTATGGCTACACCTTC.

In the case of this clone: One junction end does not reproduce the germline sequence, and a read error may be involved. The chain employs TRBV5-1 and TRBJ2-7, with 7 bases that match TRBD2. The CDR3 covers 16 residues. Germline-derived CDR1 and CDR2 are SGHRS and YFSETQ. CDR3 nucleotides: TGCGCCAGCAGCTTCGGGTATGCGGGAGACTCCAACGAGCAGTACTTC. Its protein is CASSFGYAGDSNEQYF.

CDR3 sequence (DNA): TGTGCCAGTAGTATTTTAAGGGCCGGGGTCCCCTGGGGTTATAGCAATCAGCCCCAGCATTTT. Translated, it gives CASSILRAGVPWGYSNQPQHF. The chain couples TRBV19 to TRBJ1-5; D is undetermined. The CDR3 spans 21 residues. Trimming cost V 3 bases and J 0 bases, with 27 bases left between them. From germline, CDR1 is LNHDA and CDR2 SQIVND (reference sequence). The variable domain in full, completed from reference TRBV19 and TRBJ1-5, reads DGGITQSPKYLFRKEGQNVTLSCEQNLNHDAMYWYRQDPGQGLRLIYYSQIVNDFQKGDIAEGYSVSREKKESFPLTVTSAQKNPTAFYLCASSILRAGVPWGYSNQPQHFGDGTRLSIL.

The rearrangement links TRBV6-1 to TRBJ2-5; D ambiguous. CDR3 length: 14 amino acids. The germline CDR1 and CDR2 sequences are MNHNS and SASEGT. V was trimmed by 1 base and J by 6 bases, leaving 12 bases between them. The CDR3 reads CASSEVPTLKTQYF. CDR3 bases: TGTGCCAGCAGTGAAGTACCGACTTTGAAGACCCAGTACTTC.